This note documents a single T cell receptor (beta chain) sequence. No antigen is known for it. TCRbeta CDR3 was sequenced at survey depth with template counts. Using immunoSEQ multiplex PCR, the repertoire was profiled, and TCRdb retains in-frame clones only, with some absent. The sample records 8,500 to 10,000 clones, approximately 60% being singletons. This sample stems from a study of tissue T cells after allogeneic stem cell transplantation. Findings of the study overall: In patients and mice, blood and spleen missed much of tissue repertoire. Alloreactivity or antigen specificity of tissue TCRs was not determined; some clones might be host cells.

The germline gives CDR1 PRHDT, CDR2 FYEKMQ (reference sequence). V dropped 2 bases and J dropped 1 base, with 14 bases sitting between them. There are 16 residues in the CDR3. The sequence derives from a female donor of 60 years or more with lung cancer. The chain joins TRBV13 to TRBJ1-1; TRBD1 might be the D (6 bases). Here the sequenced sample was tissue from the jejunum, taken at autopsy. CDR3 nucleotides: TGTGCCAGCAGCTTAAGGGGGAGGGACCCGAACACTGAAGCTTTCTTT. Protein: CASSLRGRDPNTEAFF.